This is a list of T cell receptor beta chains from one sample in a study of cytomegalovirus exposure and HLA in healthy donors. The protocol was immunoSEQ multiplex PCR, while the TCRdb copy is restricted to in-frame clones and leaves out a portion. The sample has about 200,000 clones; around 90% are singletons. Source material: PBMCs. The receptor set was obtained from a boy aged 2 to 10 in good health and CMV-seronegative. CDR3s include the opening cysteine and the closing phenylalanine or tryptophan. A D gene is named only where the DNA matches it firmly. A clone size is listed for some rows: how often the clone was seen (once, few, many), or a class if it is expanded.

cdr3_aa cdr3_nt clone_size v_call d_call j_call
CASRSGWTYNEQFF TGTGCCAGCAGATCAGGTTGGACCTACAATGAGCAGTTCTTC - TRBV2 - TRBJ2-1
CASSLGRDLINEKLFF TGTGCCAGCAGCTTAGGGCGGGACCTGATAAATGAAAAACTGTTTTTT - TRBV7-9 - TRBJ1-4
CASSHNTDTQYF TGTGCCAGCAGCCACAACACAGATACGCAGTATTTT few TRBV6-6 - TRBJ2-3
CASSWTGSEKLFF TGTGCCAGCAGTTGGACAGGGAGTGAAAAACTGTTTTTT - TRBV2 TRBD1 TRBJ1-4
CASSEAGTSGSYEQYF TGTGCCAGCAGTGAAGCCGGGACTAGCGGCTCCTACGAGCAGTACTTC - TRBV6-1 TRBD2 TRBJ2-7
CAWRAGAVRSEQYF TGTGCCTGGAGGGCGGGAGCGGTCCGTAGCGAGCAGTACTTC - TRBV30 TRBD2 TRBJ2-7
CASSLGREQYF TGTGCCAGCAGCTTGGGTCGCGAGCAGTACTTC - TRBV5-6 - TRBJ2-7
CASSRLGLADQETQYF TGCGCCAGCAGCCGCTTGGGGCTAGCGGACCAAGAGACCCAGTACTTC - TRBV5-1 TRBD2 TRBJ2-5
CASSLEQVTDTQYF TGCGCCAGCAGCTTGGAACAGGTCACAGATACGCAGTATTTT - TRBV5-1 - TRBJ2-3
CASSPSTVPYEQYF TGTGCCAGCTCACCAAGCACAGTCCCCTACGAGCAGTACTTC - TRBV18 - TRBJ2-7
CASSSGTAHYEQYF TGTGCCAGCAGCTCAGGGACAGCCCACTACGAGCAGTACTTC - TRBV5-6 TRBD1 TRBJ2-7
CASSTSGFSNQPQHF TGTGCCAGCAGTACGAGTGGTTTTAGCAATCAGCCCCAGCATTTT - TRBV6-1 - TRBJ1-5
CASSLQLGTGGETQYF TGTGCCAGCAGCCTCCAACTCGGGACAGGTGGAGAGACCCAGTACTTC - TRBV5-4 TRBD1 TRBJ2-5
CASSFGGGADEQYF TGTGCCAGCAGCTTTGGCGGGGGGGCCGACGAGCAGTACTTC - TRBV7-2 TRBD2 TRBJ2-7
CASSHREVVNTEAFF TGCGCCAGCAGCCATCGCGAAGTGGTGAACACTGAAGCTTTCTTT - TRBV4-1 - TRBJ1-1
CAWSVYSNQPQHF TGTGCCTGGAGTGTTTATAGCAATCAGCCCCAGCATTTT - TRBV30 - TRBJ1-5
CASSIDPRQGSNQPQHF TGTGCCAGTAGTATAGATCCCCGACAGGGGAGCAATCAGCCCCAGCATTTT - TRBV19 TRBD1 TRBJ1-5
CAWSPRGIGNTIYF TGTGCCTGGAGCCCTAGGGGGATAGGAAACACCATATATTTT - TRBV30 - TRBJ1-3
CASSTIMTGPFNSPLHF TGTGCCAGCAGTACAATCATGACAGGCCCATTTAATTCACCCCTCCACTTT - TRBV27 - TRBJ1-6
CASSVVLGGGDLTPYNEQFF TGTGCCAGCAGCGTAGTGTTGGGCGGGGGGGATCTCACCCCCTACAATGAGCAGTTCTTC - TRBV9 TRBD2 TRBJ2-1
CASRRRTSGASFTDTQYF TGTGCCAGTAGGCGCCGGACTAGCGGGGCGTCTTTCACAGATACGCAGTATTTT - TRBV19 TRBD2 TRBJ2-3
CASGYLAAETQYF TGTGCCAGCGGGTACCTAGCGGCAGAGACCCAGTACTTC - TRBV6-6 TRBD2 TRBJ2-5
CASSQDRALGEQYF TGCGCCAGCAGCCAAGACAGGGCCCTGGGCGAGCAGTACTTC - TRBV4-1 - TRBJ2-7
CASSPTGPNQPQHF TGTGCCAGCAGCCCGACAGGGCCCAATCAGCCCCAGCATTTT - TRBV28 TRBD1 TRBJ1-5
CASSLPRQGVLNTEAFF TGTGCCAGCAGCTTACCCAGACAGGGGGTTTTGAACACTGAAGCTTTCTTT - TRBV7-8 TRBD1 TRBJ1-1
CASSLGQAHEQYF TGTGCCAGCAGCCTAGGACAGGCCCACGAGCAGTACTTC - TRBV28 TRBD1 TRBJ2-7
CASKASSGGYEQYF TGCGCCAGCAAGGCAAGTAGCGGGGGGTACGAGCAGTACTTC - TRBV5-1 TRBD2 TRBJ2-7
CASSLTGGFRSPLHF TGTGCCAGCAGTTTAACAGGGGGCTTCCGATCACCCCTCCACTTT - TRBV28 TRBD1 TRBJ1-6
CASSPTGKNNQPQHF TGTGCCAGCAGTCCGACAGGAAAAAACAATCAGCCCCAGCATTTT - TRBV28 - TRBJ1-5
CASSSSGTGPTSYTF TGTGCCAGCAGCTCGTCCGGGACAGGGCCAACGTCCTACACCTTC once TRBV7-9 TRBD1 TRBJ1-2
CASSGNYNEQFF TGTGCCAGCAGTGGCAACTACAATGAGCAGTTCTTC - TRBV6-5 - TRBJ2-1
CASSENSGEGQPQHF TGCGCCAGCAGCGAAAACTCAGGGGAGGGTCAGCCCCAGCATTTT - TRBV5-1 - TRBJ1-5
CASSYRPRNEKLFF TGTGCCAGCAGTTACCGTCCCAGGAATGAAAAACTGTTTTTT - TRBV6-5 - TRBJ1-4
CAGSPGHQTGPSSYEQYF TGTGCCGGCAGCCCCGGACACCAGACAGGGCCGAGCTCCTACGAGCAGTACTTC - TRBV9 TRBD1 TRBJ2-7
CASNRLAGGPGGELFF TGTGCCAGTAACCGACTAGCGGGAGGCCCCGGCGGGGAGCTGTTTTTT - TRBV19 TRBD2 TRBJ2-2
CASSLSRQGTYEQYF TGTGCCAGCAGCTTATCCCGACAGGGAACCTACGAGCAGTACTTC - TRBV7-9 TRBD1 TRBJ2-7
CASSLLAGNTEAFF TGTGCCAGCAGTTTATTGGCAGGGAACACTGAAGCTTTCTTT - TRBV28 - TRBJ1-1
CASSLSGGARETQYF TGTGCCAGCAGCTTATCCGGGGGGGCCCGAGAGACCCAGTACTTC - TRBV7-3 TRBD2 TRBJ2-5
CASSGRTGGLVGQFF TGTGCCAGCAGTGGACGGACAGGGGGCTTGGTTGGGCAGTTCTTC once TRBV6-5 TRBD1 TRBJ2-1
CASSAGQQETQYF TGTGCCAGTAGTGCGGGACAGCAAGAGACCCAGTACTTC - TRBV19 - TRBJ2-5
CASSRGQGYEQYF TGTGCCAGCAGCCGGGGACAGGGCTACGAGCAGTACTTC - TRBV27 TRBD1 TRBJ2-7
CASSKNSGDFSYEQYF TGTGCCAGCAGTAAAAATAGCGGGGACTTCTCCTACGAGCAGTACTTC - TRBV9 TRBD2 TRBJ2-7
CAWSVSLAPSTDTQYF TGTGCCTGGAGTGTAAGTCTAGCGCCCAGCACAGATACGCAGTATTTT - TRBV30 - TRBJ2-3
CASSLSAGLLETQYF TGTGCCAGCAGTTTATCGGCAGGGCTTCTAGAGACCCAGTACTTC - TRBV27 - TRBJ2-5
CASSWDSTDTQYF TGTGCCAGCAGTTGGGACTCCACAGATACGCAGTATTTT - TRBV6-6 - TRBJ2-3